The entry below gives a single T cell receptor beta chain sequence along with its context. Its specificity is unknown. The record originates from a study of persistence of HIV-infected CD4 T cells. Points from the study as a whole: TCRbeta richness was lower in CMV- and Gag-responding cells than in anti-CD3/anti-CD28-responding cells. Within sorted populations, more oligoclonal TCRs accompanied more oligoclonal proviruses.

This was the immunoSEQ version 4 assay in survey mode. Some clones are missing from TCRdb's copy, which holds only in-frame ones; the method was immunoSEQ multiplex PCR. This table has some 40,000 clones, about 85% appearing once. The CDR3 is 17 residues long. An overlapping HIV-1 Gag peptide pool stimulated these cells at 0.95 to 1 ug/peptide/mL. CD40L/CD69 double-negative CD45RO-high memory CD4+ T cells were collected. Inclusion required CMV-positive serology and CD4+ counts above 400 cells/uL. The TCR was taken from an adult with HIV. The donor label of this sample is uncertain. The sequenced sample was cultured CD4+ T cells from PBMCs, obtained from a patient who received antiretroviral therapy. The V gene is TRBV12-2, the J gene TRBJ2-3; the D segment call TRBD1 is taken from the table without a DNA check. TRBV12-2 is shown as a pseudogene. The DNA of the CDR3 is TGTGCAAGTCGCTTAGGGGTGTCGACAGGGCCTGGAGATACGCAGTATTTT. Amino acid sequence: CASRLGVSTGPGDTQYF.